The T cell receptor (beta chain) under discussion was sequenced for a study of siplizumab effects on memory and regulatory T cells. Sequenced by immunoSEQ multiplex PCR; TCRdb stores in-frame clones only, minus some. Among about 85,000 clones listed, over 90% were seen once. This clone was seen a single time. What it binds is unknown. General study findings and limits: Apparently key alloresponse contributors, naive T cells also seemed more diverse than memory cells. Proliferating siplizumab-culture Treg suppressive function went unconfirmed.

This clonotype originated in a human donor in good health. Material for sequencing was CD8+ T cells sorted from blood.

The CDR3, as DNA: TGTGCCACGAGCGAGGGCTCTGGGGCCAACGTCCTGACTTTC. This sequence encodes CATSEGSGANVLTF. The chain recombines TRBV15 with TRBJ2-6, with a tentative D call TRBD2 (5 bases). There are 14 residues in the CDR3. The germline V and J ends were trimmed by 9 bases and 0 bases, with 9 bases remaining between them. In germline, CDR1 is LNHNV, CDR2 YYDKDF (reference sequence).